The entry that follows covers one TCR beta chain sequence. The same CDR3 also results from other DNA sequences found in this sample. Profiled with immunoSEQ multiplex PCR; TCRdb holds only in-frame clones, not every one. The sample has some 110,000 clones; approximately 90% are singletons. This sample was included in a study of PD-L1 blockade in urothelial cancer. CDR1 and CDR2 from the germline V gene are LGHNA and YSLEER. Deletions cut 0 bases from V and 3 bases from J, with 7 bases between. The length of the CDR3 is 14 residues. The time point: peripheral blood 6 weeks after treatment start. V gene TRBV4-3 combines with J gene TRBJ2-3; D gene uncertain. The material sequenced was PBMCs, taken around atezolizumab (anti-PD-L1) treatment. This clonotype was obtained from a man in his 60s with urothelial cancer. CDR3 sequence: CASSQDQSTDTQYF. The CDR3 nucleotides are TGCGCCAGCAGCCAAGATCAGTCTACAGATACGCAGTATTTT.